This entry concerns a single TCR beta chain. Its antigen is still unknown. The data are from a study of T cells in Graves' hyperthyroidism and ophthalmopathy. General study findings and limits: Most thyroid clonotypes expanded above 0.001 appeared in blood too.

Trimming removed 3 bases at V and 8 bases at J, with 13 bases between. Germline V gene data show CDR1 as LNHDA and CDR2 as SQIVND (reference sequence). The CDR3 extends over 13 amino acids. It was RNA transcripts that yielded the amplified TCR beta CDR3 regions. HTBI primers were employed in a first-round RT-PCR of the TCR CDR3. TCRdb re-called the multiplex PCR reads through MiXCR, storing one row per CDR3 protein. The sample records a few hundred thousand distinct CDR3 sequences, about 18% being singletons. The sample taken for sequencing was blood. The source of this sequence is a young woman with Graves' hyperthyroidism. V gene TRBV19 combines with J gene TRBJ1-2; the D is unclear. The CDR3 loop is CASSIPSPDGYTF. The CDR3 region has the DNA TGTGCCAGTAGTATCCCCTCTCCAGACGGCTACACCTTC.